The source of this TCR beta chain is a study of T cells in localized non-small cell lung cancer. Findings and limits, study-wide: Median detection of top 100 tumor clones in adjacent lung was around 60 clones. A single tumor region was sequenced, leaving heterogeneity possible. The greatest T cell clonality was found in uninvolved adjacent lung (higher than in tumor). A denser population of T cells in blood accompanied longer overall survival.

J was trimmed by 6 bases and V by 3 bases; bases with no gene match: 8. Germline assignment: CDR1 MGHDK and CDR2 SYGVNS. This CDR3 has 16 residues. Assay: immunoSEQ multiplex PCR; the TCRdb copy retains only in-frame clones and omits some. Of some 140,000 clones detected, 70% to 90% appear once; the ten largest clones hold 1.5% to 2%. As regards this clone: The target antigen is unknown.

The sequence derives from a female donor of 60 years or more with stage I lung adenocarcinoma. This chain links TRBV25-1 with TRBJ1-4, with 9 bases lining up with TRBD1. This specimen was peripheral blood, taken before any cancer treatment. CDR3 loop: CASSDDSRTGDEKLFF. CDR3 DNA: TGTGCCAGCAGTGATGACTCCAGGACAGGGGATGAAAAACTGTTTTTT.